The entry below gives a single TCR beta chain sequence along with its context. Its antigen is undetermined. The identical CDR3 is also encoded by other nucleotide sequences in the sample. Only in-frame clones appear in the TCRdb table, and some are missing; sequencing was by immunoSEQ multiplex PCR. Here the sample spans roughly 93,000 clones, under 85% being singletons. This record belongs to a study of OX40 agonist ivuxolimab in advanced cancers. General study points: Partial responders dosed at 0.1-3.0 mg/kg displayed clonal expansion ranking among the lowest.

Germline-derived CDR1 and CDR2 are KGHSH and LQKENI. The CDR3 sequence is 13 residues long. V dropped 3 bases and J dropped 4 bases, with 7 bases sitting between them. The V and J genes are TRBV18 and TRBJ1-5; unclear D gene. The receptor's source is an adult with an advanced solid tumor such as melanoma, head and neck, liver or kidney cancer. Source: CD4+ or CD8+ T cells sorted from blood, taken in a trial of the OX40 agonist ivuxolimab. CDR3 amino acids: CASSPDRNQPQHF. The CDR3 bases are TGTGCCAGCTCACCCGATCGGAATCAGCCCCAGCATTTT.